This record looks at one TCR beta chain sequence and its context. The table came from immunoSEQ multiplex PCR; TCRdb's copy has only in-frame clones and leaves some out. The data show about 160,000 clones, around 90% seen once. The CDR3 covers 13 residues. V was pared by 4 bases and J by 4 bases, with 10 bases between. The germline gives CDR1 SGHTA, CDR2 FQGTGA. This record belongs to a study of control samples from healthy donors and cancer patients. Sequenced input: blood. This chain uses TRBV7-3 with TRBJ2-5; D is uncertain. The TCR was taken from a woman under 40 in good health. CDR3 sequence (DNA): TGTGCCAGCAGCTGGACGCCCGGAGAGACCCAGTACTTC. This gives the protein CASSWTPGETQYF.